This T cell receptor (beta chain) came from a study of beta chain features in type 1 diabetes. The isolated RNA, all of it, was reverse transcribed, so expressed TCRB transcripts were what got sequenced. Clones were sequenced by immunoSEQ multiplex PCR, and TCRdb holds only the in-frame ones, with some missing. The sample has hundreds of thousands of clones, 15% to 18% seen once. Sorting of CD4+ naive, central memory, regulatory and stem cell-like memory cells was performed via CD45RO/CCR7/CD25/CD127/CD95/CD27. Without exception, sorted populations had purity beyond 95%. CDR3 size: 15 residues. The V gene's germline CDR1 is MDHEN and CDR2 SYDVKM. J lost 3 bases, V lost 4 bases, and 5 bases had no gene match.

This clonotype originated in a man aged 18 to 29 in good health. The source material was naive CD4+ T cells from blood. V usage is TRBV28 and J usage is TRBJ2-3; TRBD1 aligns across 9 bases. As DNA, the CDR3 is TGTGCCAGCAGTTCCTCGGGACAGGGAACAGATACGCAGTATTTT. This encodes CASSSSGQGTDTQYF. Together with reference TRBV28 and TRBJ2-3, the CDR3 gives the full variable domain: DVKVTQSSRYLVKRTGEKVFLECVQDMDHENMFWYRQDPGLGLRLIYFSYDVKMKEKGDIPEGYSVSREKKERFSLILESASTNQTSMYLCASSSSGQGTDTQYFGPGTRLTVL.